This T cell receptor (beta chain) was sequenced in a study of response to subunit inactivated influenza vaccine. Study-wide findings and caveats: A suggestion made by the authors is that each seasonal influenza vaccination recruits few new T cells.

TCRdb re-called the RT-PCR reads through MiXCR, storing one row per CDR3 protein. The sample shows roughly 790,000 distinct CDR3 sequences, less than 25% of them seen only once. This CDR3 contains 18 residues. The germline gives CDR1 SGHAT, CDR2 FQNNGV. V shed 2 bases and J 2 bases; nucleotides not matched to a gene: 9. This clonotype appeared many times. Its antigen is not known. This TCR was recovered from a man aged 50 to 59 who received an inactivated influenza vaccine. V usage is TRBV11-2 and J usage is TRBJ2-2, with 9 bases fitting TRBD2. Sequenced material: PBMCs from blood, taken more than 4 days after vaccination. The CDR3 DNA reads TGTGCCAGCAGCTTACCCACCGGACTAGCGATTAACACCGGGGAGCTGTTTTTT. It yields the protein CASSLPTGLAINTGELFF. The whole variable domain, filled in from reference TRBV11-2 and TRBJ2-2, reads EAGVAQSPRYKIIEKRQSVAFWCNPISGHATLYWYQQILGQGPKLLIQFQNNGVVDDSQLPKDRFSAERLKGVDSTLKIQPAKLEDSAVYLCASSLPTGLAINTGELFFGEGSRLTVL.